Shown below are 23 T cell receptor beta chains from a single sample sequenced in a study of T-cell reconstitution after alpha-beta-depleted transplantation in children. TCRbeta library preparation incorporated unique molecular identifiers. MiXCR was run by TCRdb on the PCR reads, yielding one entry per CDR3 protein. The profile shows more than 150,000 distinct CDR3 sequences, roughly 15% of them singletons. The sequencing here drew on PBMCs from the stem cell graft donor, taken from the stem cell graft. The receptors shown here come from a human donor who donated a stem cell graft to a child with acute lymphoblastic leukemia.

Many counts were recorded for this clonotype. The chain joins TRBV7-9 to TRBJ1-4; D is unresolved. From germline, CDR1 is SEHNR and CDR2 FQNEAQ (reference sequence). CDR3 length: 12 residues. V lost 3 bases and J 15 bases, leaving 14 bases between the germline ends. Written as DNA, the CDR3 is TGTGCCAGCAGCTTCACGAGTGGCCCGTTGTTTTTT. This translates into CASSFTSGPLFF.

This clonotype has at least ten counts. The rearrangement joins TRBV29-1 to TRBJ1-4; tentative D call: TRBD1 (6 bases). CDR3 length: 13 amino acids. CDR1 and CDR2 from the germline V gene are SQVTM and ANQGSEA. V lost 5 bases, J lost 7 bases, and 14 bases lay in between. CDR3 protein: CSVPLGAGEKLFF. The CDR3 DNA reads TGCAGCGTTCCCCTGGGGGCAGGTGAAAAACTGTTTTTT.

This clonotype was counted ten times or more. This sequence joins TRBV29-1 and TRBJ1-1, with TRBD1 as a possible D gene (6 bases). Germline V gene data show CDR1 as SQVTM and CDR2 as ANQGSEA. There are 15 residues in the CDR3. Trimming took 4 bases from V and 4 from J, leaving 19 bases between them. The CDR3 is CSVVGPTGHSTEAFF. CDR3 DNA sequence: TGCAGCGTTGTGGGGCCGACAGGCCATTCCACTGAAGCTTTCTTT.

This clonotype was seen many times. The J gene is TRBJ1-2, the V gene TRBV27; TRBD1 might be the D (5 bases). CDR1 is MNHEY, CDR2 SMNVEV, per germline (reference sequence). V lost 3 bases to trimming and J lost 6 bases, with 17 bases between them. The CDR3 is made up of 15 amino acids. DNA for the CDR3: TGTGCCAGCAGTTTGTCCAGGGAACTCTTTAATGGCTACACCTTC. This codes for CASSLSRELFNGYTF.

In this sample, this clonotype turned up many times. The genes are TRBV20-1 and TRBJ2-3; 7 bases line up with TRBD1. Per the germline V gene, CDR1 is DFQATT and CDR2 is SNEGSKA (reference sequence). This CDR3 is 16 amino acids long. The J segment lost 2 bases and the V segment lost 1 base, leaving 9 bases of the junction unmatched. The CDR3 region has the DNA TGCAGTGCTAGAGGCCAGCGACAGGGTCTCACAGATACGCAGTATTTT. It is translated as CSARGQRQGLTDTQYF.

This clonotype appeared a few times. The V and J genes are TRBV20-1 and TRBJ1-2; 7 positions agree with TRBD1. Germline trimming cut 6 bases from V and 8 bases from J; bases unmatched to any gene: 6. Germline V gene sequence: CDR1 DFQATT, CDR2 SNEGSKA (reference sequence). This CDR3 is 11 amino acids long. The CDR3 DNA reads TGCAGTGCGCGGACAGGAAGGGGCTACACCTTC. It translates to CSARTGRGYTF.

This clonotype was observed at least ten times. The chain employs TRBV5-1 and TRBJ1-1; TRBD1 aligns across 8 bases. V shed 4 bases and J 1 base; nucleotides not matched to a gene: 6. The CDR3 runs 15 residues. Germline loops: CDR1 SGHRS, CDR2 YFSETQ. CDR3 bases: TGCGCCAGCAGCCCGCACAGGGGGGAGAACACTGAAGCTTTCTTT. Translated: CASSPHRGENTEAFF.

About this clonotype itself: A clone one base away is much larger, so this may be a read error. V is TRBV12-3 or TRBV12-4 and J is TRBJ1-6, with a weak D call TRBD1 (5 bases). This CDR3 is built from 17 residues. Trimming cost V 6 bases and J 6 bases, with 21 bases left between them. DNA for the CDR3: TGTGCCAGCAGAAGAAGAGGGGAACAGTCGGTTAATTCACCCCTCCACTTT. It codes for CASRRRGEQSVNSPLHF.

This clonotype was detected ten times or more. V and J are TRBV3-1 and TRBJ2-7; the D gene is possibly TRBD2 (5 bases). The V end was cut by 5 bases, the J end by 6 bases, with 14 bases between. The germline V gene has CDR1 LGHDT and CDR2 YNNKEL (reference sequence). The CDR3 spans 13 residues. The CDR3 is CASSSHSGGEQYF. CDR3 nucleotide sequence: TGTGCCAGCAGCTCCCACAGCGGAGGCGAGCAGTACTTC.

This clonotype was counted at least ten times. V usage is TRBV11-3 and J usage is TRBJ2-5; 7 bases match TRBD1. The germline V gene has CDR1 SGHNT and CDR2 YENEEA. The CDR3 sequence is 14 residues long. V gave up 5 bases and J gave up 2 bases; unmatched junction bases: 5. DNA for the CDR3: TGTGCCAGCAGCCCCTGGACAGGTCAAGAGACCCAGTACTTC. It encodes CASSPWTGQETQYF.

This clonotype was observed many times. This sequence joins TRBV10-3 and TRBJ1-2, with D possibly matching TRBD1 (5 bases). The CDR3 length is 15 residues. Germline V gene lookup returns CDR1 ENHRY and CDR2 SYGVKD. V lost 1 base to trimming and J lost 4 bases, with 13 bases between them. DNA of the CDR3: TGTGCCATCAGTGAGTTTTTGTCGACAGTCTATGGCTACACCTTC. This codes for CAISEFLSTVYGYTF.

This clonotype was detected many times. V is TRBV5-1 and J is TRBJ1-1, with 8 bases identical to TRBD1. V lost 4 bases and J lost 4; bases outside the gene matches: 12. CDR1 SGHRS and CDR2 YFSETQ come from the germline V gene. The CDR3 extends over 16 amino acids. The CDR3 DNA is TGCGCCAGCAGCCCTCAAGGACAGGGTAGGACCACTGAAGCTTTCTTT. This encodes CASSPQGQGRTTEAFF.

This sequence joins TRBV30 and TRBJ1-2; possible D gene TRBD1, 5 bases. Trimming pared 2 bases from V and 0 bases from J, leaving 7 bases between. Germline CDR1 is GTSNPN and CDR2 is SVGIG (reference sequence). The CDR3 contains 13 residues. The CDR3 region has the DNA TGTGCCTGGAGTTCGACAGCTAACTATGGCTACACCTTC. This gives the protein CAWSSTANYGYTF.

The sample holds many counts of this clonotype. The chain combines TRBV12-3 or TRBV12-4 with TRBJ2-2; no clear D gene. The CDR3 is 16 residues long. V lost 1 base to trimming and J lost 5 bases, with 14 bases between them. The CDR3 loop reads CASSLGRRVITGELFF. In nucleotides, the CDR3 is TGTGCCAGCAGTTTAGGGCGGCGAGTGATTACCGGGGAGCTGTTTTTT.

This sequence joins TRBV7-8 and TRBJ2-7; D may correspond to TRBD1 or TRBD2 (5 bases each). V dropped 4 bases and J dropped 6 bases, with 10 bases sitting between them. The CDR3 is 12 amino acids. Germline V gives CDR1 SGHVS, CDR2 FQNEAQ. Here the CDR3 DNA reads TGTGCCAGCAGCTCCAGGGAGCGCGAGCAGTACTTC. Its translation: CASSSREREQYF.

This clonotype was seen repeatedly, ten times or more. Here the CDR3 DNA reads TGCAGTGCTAGATCAGGCAATGAGCAGTTCTTC. Translated: CSARSGNEQFF. The chain carries TRBV20-1 and TRBJ2-1; D call uncertain. Trimming shortened V by 2 bases and J by 6 bases, and 5 bases separated the two germline ends. Germline assignment: CDR1 DFQATT and CDR2 SNEGSKA (reference sequence). The CDR3 sequence is 11 residues long.

This clonotype was detected many times. The rearrangement joins TRBV4-1 to TRBJ2-1; no clear D. Looked up from germline, CDR1 is MGHRA and CDR2 is YSYEKL. V lost 1 base, J lost 9 bases, and 13 bases lay in between. The CDR3 has 14 amino acids. CDR3 residues: CASSQVARSGEQFF. CDR3 DNA sequence: TGCGCCAGCAGCCAAGTTGCCCGGTCCGGTGAGCAGTTCTTC.

This clonotype was counted at least ten times. The chain is built from TRBV6-5 and TRBJ2-5; no firm D call. Trimming pared 2 bases from V and 4 bases from J, leaving 8 bases between. CDR3 length: 13 amino acids. Germline V gene sequence: CDR1 MNHEY, CDR2 SVGAGI. The CDR3 sequence: CASSYDSTETQYF. In nucleotides, the CDR3 is TGTGCCAGCAGTTACGACTCAACAGAGACCCAGTACTTC.

This clonotype has at least ten counts. The V and J genes are TRBV20-1 and TRBJ2-1, with D possibly TRBD2 on 5 matching bases. The ends were cut back, 1 base at V and 4 bases at J, with 14 bases in the middle. The germline V gene encodes CDR1 DFQATT and CDR2 SNEGSKA (reference sequence). The CDR3 loop spans 15 amino acids. The CDR3: CSARGESGAYNEQFF. The DNA of the CDR3 is TGCAGTGCTAGAGGGGAGAGCGGCGCTTACAATGAGCAGTTCTTC.

This chain connects TRBV30 to TRBJ2-3, with 9 nucleotides matching TRBD2. The CDR3 totals 16 residues. V trimming: 4 bases; J trimming: 0 bases; junction bases outside the gene matches: 8. From germline, CDR1 is GTSNPN and CDR2 SVGIG (reference sequence). CDR3 in DNA: TGTGCCTGGACTAGCGGGATTCTGCCTAGCACAGATACGCAGTATTTT. Amino acids: CAWTSGILPSTDTQYF.

At least ten counts were recorded for this clonotype. This rearrangement joins TRBV4-2 to TRBJ2-2, with 10 bases that match TRBD2. V was clipped by 1 base and J by 9 bases; unmatched bases: 2. Germline V gives CDR1 LGHNA, CDR2 YNFKEQ. The CDR3 runs to 14 residues. CDR3: CASSQGLAGWELFF. CDR3 in DNA: TGTGCCAGCAGCCAAGGACTAGCGGGCTGGGAGCTGTTTTTT.

This clonotype has at least ten counts. This rearrangement joins TRBV5-1 to TRBJ2-6, with D unclear. The CDR3 runs 15 residues. The germline V gene encodes CDR1 SGHRS and CDR2 YFSETQ. The germline V and J ends were trimmed by 2 bases and 4 bases, with 10 bases remaining between them. The CDR3 DNA follows: TGCGCCAGCAGCTTAGAAGGGAACGGGGCCAACGTCCTGACTTTC. Residues: CASSLEGNGANVLTF.

This clonotype was found many times. This rearrangement joins TRBV12-3 or TRBV12-4 to TRBJ2-2, with D maybe TRBD2 (6 bases). The CDR3 consists of 14 residues. V lost 5 bases, J lost 7 bases, and 14 bases lay in between. CDR3 protein: CASSPGGPGGELFF. CDR3 in DNA: TGTGCCAGCAGTCCCGGAGGGCCGGGCGGGGAGCTGTTTTTT.